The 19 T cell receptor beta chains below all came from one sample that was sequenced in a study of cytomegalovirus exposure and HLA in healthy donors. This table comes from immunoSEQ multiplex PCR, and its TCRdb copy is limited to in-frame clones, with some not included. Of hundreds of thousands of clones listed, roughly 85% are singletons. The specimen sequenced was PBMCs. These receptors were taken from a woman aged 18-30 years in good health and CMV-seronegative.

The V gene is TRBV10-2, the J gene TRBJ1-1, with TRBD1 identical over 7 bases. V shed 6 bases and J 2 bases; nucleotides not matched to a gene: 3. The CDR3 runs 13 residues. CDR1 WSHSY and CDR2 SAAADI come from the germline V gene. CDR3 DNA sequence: TGCGCCAGCAGGCGACAGGGTAACACTGAAGCTTTCTTT. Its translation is CASRRQGNTEAFF.

The CDR3 loop reads CASTEADTDTQYF. CDR3 nucleotides: TGTGCCAGCACGGAGGCGGACACAGATACGCAGTATTTT. The chain is built from TRBV2 and TRBJ2-3; D is perhaps TRBD2 (5 bases). Per the germline V gene, CDR1 is SNHLY and CDR2 is FYNNEI. V was shortened by 7 bases and J by 2 bases, with 10 bases between the two germline ends. This CDR3 comprises 13 residues.

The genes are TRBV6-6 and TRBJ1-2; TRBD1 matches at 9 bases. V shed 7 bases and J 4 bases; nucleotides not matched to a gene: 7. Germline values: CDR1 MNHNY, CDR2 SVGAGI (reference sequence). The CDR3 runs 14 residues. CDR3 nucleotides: TGTGCCAGCAATAACAGGGGGCAAATCTATGGCTACACCTTC. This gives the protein CASNNRGQIYGYTF.

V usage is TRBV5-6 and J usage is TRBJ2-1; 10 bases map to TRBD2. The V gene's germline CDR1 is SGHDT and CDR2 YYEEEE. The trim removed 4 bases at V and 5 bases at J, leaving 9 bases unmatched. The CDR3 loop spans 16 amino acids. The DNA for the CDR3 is TGTGCCAGCAGCCTATCTAGCGGGAGATTCCACAATGAGCAGTTCTTC. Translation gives CASSLSSGRFHNEQFF.

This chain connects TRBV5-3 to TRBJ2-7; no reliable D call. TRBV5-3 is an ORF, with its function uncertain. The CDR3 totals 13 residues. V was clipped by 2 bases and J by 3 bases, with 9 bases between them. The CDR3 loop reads CARSLKGFYEQYF. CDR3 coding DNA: TGTGCCAGAAGCTTAAAAGGGTTCTACGAGCAGTACTTC.

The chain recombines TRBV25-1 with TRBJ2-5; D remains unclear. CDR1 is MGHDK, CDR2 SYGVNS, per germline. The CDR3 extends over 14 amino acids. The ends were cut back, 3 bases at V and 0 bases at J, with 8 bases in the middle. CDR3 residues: CASSDSRHQETQYF. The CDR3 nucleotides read TGTGCCAGCAGTGATTCGAGACACCAAGAGACCCAGTACTTC.

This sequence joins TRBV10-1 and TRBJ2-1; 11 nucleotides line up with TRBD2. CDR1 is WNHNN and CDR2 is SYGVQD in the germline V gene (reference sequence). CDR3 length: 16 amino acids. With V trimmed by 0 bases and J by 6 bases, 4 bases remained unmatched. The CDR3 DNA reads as TGCGCCAGCAGTGAGTCCCGGCTAGCGGGGGGCAATGAGCAGTTCTTC. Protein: CASSESRLAGGNEQFF.

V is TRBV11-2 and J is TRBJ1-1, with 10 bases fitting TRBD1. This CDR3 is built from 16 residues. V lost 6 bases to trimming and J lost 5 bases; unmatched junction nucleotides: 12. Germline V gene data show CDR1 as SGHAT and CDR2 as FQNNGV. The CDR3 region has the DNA TGTGCCAGCAGACCGACAGGGGGCGGATGGAAAACTGAAGCTTTCTTT. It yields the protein CASRPTGGGWKTEAFF.

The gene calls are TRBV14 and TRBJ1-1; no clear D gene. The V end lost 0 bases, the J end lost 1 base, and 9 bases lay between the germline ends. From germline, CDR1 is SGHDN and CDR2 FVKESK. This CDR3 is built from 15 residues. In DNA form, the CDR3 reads TGTGCCAGCAGCCAAGATCCAGTTCCGAACACTGAAGCTTTCTTT. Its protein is CASSQDPVPNTEAFF.

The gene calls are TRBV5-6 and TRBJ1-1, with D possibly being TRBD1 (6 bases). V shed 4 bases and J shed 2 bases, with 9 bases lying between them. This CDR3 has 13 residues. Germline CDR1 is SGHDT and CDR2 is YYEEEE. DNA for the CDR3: TGTGCCAGCAGCCCGGGACATAACACTGAAGCTTTCTTT. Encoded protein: CASSPGHNTEAFF.

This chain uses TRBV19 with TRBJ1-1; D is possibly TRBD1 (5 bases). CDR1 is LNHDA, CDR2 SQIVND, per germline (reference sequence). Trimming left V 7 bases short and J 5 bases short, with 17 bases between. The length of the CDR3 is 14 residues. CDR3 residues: CASTAGPGGTEAFF. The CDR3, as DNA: TGTGCCAGTACTGCGGGGCCCGGGGGGACTGAAGCTTTCTTT.

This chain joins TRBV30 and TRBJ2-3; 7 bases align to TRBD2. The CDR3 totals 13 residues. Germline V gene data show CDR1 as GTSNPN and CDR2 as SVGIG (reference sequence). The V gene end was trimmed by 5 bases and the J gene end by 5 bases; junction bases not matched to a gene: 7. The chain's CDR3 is CAWLAGDGDTQYF. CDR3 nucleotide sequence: TGTGCCTGGCTCGCGGGGGATGGAGATACGCAGTATTTT.

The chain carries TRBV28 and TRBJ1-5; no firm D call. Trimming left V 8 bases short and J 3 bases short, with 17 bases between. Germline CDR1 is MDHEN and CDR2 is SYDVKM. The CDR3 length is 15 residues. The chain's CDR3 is CASGKIGVANQPQHF. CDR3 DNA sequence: TGTGCCAGCGGGAAGATCGGAGTTGCCAATCAGCCCCAGCATTTT. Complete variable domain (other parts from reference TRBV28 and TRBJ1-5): DVKVTQSSRYLVKRTGEKVFLECVQDMDHENMFWYRQDPGLGLRLIYFSYDVKMKEKGDIPEGYSVSREKKERFSLILESASTNQTSMYLCASGKIGVANQPQHFGDGTRLSIL.

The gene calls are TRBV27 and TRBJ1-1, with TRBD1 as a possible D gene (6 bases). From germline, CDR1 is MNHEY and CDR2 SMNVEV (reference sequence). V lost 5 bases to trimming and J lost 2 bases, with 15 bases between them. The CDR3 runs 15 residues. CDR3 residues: CASSTLRGINTEAFF. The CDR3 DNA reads TGTGCCAGCAGTACGCTCAGGGGTATCAACACTGAAGCTTTCTTT.

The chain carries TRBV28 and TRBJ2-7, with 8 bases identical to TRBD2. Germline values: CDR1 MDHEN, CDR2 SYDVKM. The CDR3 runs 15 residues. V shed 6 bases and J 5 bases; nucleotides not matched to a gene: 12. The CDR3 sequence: CASSPAGSGIDEQYF. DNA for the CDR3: TGTGCCAGCAGCCCCGCGGGTAGCGGGATCGACGAGCAGTACTTC.

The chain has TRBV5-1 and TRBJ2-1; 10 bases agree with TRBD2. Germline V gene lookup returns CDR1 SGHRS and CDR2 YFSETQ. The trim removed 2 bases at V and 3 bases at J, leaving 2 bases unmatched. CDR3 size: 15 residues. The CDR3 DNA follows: TGCGCCAGCAGCTTAACTAGCGGGGTCTACAATGAGCAGTTCTTC. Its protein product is CASSLTSGVYNEQFF.

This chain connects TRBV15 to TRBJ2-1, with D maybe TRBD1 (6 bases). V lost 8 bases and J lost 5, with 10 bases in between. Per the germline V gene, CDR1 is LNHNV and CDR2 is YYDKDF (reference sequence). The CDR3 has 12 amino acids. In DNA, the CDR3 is TGTGCCACCCGAAACAGGGACAATGAGCAGTTCTTC. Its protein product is CATRNRDNEQFF.

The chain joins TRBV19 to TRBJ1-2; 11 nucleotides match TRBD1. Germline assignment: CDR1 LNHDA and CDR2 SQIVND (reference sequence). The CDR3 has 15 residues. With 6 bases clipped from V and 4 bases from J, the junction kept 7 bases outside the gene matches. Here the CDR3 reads CASRDGQGAFYGYTF. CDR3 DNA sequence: TGTGCCAGTAGGGACGGACAGGGGGCTTTCTATGGCTACACCTTC.

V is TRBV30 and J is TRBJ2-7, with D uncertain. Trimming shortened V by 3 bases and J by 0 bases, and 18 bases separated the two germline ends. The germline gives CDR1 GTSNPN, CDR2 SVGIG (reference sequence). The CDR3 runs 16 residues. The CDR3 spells CAWRDSFYASSYEQYF. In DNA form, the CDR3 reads TGTGCCTGGAGAGACTCTTTTTACGCCAGCTCCTACGAGCAGTACTTC.